This paragraph reports one TCR beta chain. What it binds is not known. Measured with immunoSEQ multiplex PCR; TCRdb has only the in-frame clones, and not every one. Counted here are roughly 120,000 clones, around 90% occurring once; the ten biggest clones make up 18%. The data are from a study of T cell responses to AZD1222 COVID-19 vaccine. General study results and limits: Just a handful of AZD1222 recipients tested seropositive at baseline. Regions 160-218 and 743-854 dominated among vaccine-associated CD4 TCRs spanning spike.

This CDR3 has 14 amino acids. Germline V gene data show CDR1 as SGHRS and CDR2 as YFSETQ. The ends were cut back, 0 bases at V and 3 bases at J, with 10 bases in the middle. V is TRBV5-1 and J is TRBJ2-7; TRBD1 or TRBD2 may be the D gene (5 bases each). The clonotype originates from an adult in good health. This specimen consisted of peripheral blood, obtained on day 0 of MenACWY control vaccination. This chain's CDR3 is CASSLGAGSYEQYF. CDR3 nucleotides: TGCGCCAGCAGCTTGGGCGCAGGGAGCTACGAGCAGTACTTC.